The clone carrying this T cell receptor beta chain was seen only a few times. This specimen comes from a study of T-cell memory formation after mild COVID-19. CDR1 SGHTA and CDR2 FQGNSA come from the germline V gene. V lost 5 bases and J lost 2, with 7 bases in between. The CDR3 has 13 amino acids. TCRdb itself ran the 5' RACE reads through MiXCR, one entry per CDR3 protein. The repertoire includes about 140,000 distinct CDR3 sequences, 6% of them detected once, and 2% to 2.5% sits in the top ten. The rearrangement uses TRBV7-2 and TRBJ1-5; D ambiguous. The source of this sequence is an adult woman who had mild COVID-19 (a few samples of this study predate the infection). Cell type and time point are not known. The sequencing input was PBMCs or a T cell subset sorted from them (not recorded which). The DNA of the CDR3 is TGTGCCAGCAGCACTAGGGGCAATCAGCCCCAGCATTTT. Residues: CASSTRGNQPQHF. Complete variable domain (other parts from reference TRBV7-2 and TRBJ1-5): GAGVSQSPSNKVTEKGKDVELRCDPISGHTALYWYRQSLGQGLEFLIYFQGNSAPDKSGLPSDRFSAERTGGSVSTLTIQRTQQEDSAVYLCASSTRGNQPQHFGDGTRLSIL.